A single sample gave rise to the 2 T cell receptor beta chains below, sequenced in a study of T cells in tumors after PD-1 blockade. The method was immunoSEQ multiplex PCR; TCRdb's version includes in-frame clones alone and lacks a portion of them. The data contain roughly 48,000 clones, 81% of them singletons. Sample: PBMCs, taken before anti-PD-1 treatment. These receptors came from a human donor with basal cell carcinoma.

This chain connects TRBV7-9 to TRBJ1-1, with 9 bases lining up with TRBD1. The germline CDR1 and CDR2 sequences are SEHNR and FQNEAQ (reference sequence). Unmatched junction bases numbered 4, after V lost 4 bases and J lost 4 bases. There are 14 residues in the CDR3. The CDR3 nucleotides are TGTGCCAGCAGCTACGGACAGGGGAGCACTGAAGCTTTCTTT. Translated, it gives CASSYGQGSTEAFF.

This clone was seen just once. J is TRBJ2-1 and V is TRBV5-1, with D maybe TRBD2 (7 bases). Trimming left V 4 bases short and J 1 base short, with 15 bases between. This CDR3 contains 16 residues. The germline V gene encodes CDR1 SGHRS and CDR2 YFSETQ. CDR3 amino acids: CASSPGGTESYNEQFF. The CDR3 DNA follows: TGCGCCAGCAGCCCGGGGGGCACTGAGTCCTACAATGAGCAGTTCTTC.